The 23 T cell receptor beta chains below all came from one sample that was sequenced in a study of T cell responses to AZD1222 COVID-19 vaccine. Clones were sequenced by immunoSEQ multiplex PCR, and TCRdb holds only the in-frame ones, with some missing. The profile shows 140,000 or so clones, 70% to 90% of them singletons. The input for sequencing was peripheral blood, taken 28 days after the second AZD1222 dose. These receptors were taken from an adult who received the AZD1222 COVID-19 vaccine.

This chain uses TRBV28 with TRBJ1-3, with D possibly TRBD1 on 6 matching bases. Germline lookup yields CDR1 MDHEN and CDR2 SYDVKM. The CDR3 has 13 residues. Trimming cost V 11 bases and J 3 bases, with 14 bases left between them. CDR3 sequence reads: CAGGAGSGNTIYF. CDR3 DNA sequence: TGTGCCGGGGGGGCTGGGAGTGGAAACACCATATATTTT. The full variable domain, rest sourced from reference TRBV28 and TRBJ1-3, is DVKVTQSSRYLVKRTGEKVFLECVQDMDHENMFWYRQDPGLGLRLIYFSYDVKMKEKGDIPEGYSVSREKKERFSLILESASTNQTSMYLCAGGAGSGNTIYFGEGSWLTVV.

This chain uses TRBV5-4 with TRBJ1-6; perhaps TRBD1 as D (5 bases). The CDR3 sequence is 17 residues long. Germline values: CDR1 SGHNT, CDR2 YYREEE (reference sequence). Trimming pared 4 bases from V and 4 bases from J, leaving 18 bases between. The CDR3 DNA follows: TGTGCCAGCAGCGCTGGAGGGGCGACACTTTATAATTCACCCCTCCACTTT. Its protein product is CASSAGGATLYNSPLHF.

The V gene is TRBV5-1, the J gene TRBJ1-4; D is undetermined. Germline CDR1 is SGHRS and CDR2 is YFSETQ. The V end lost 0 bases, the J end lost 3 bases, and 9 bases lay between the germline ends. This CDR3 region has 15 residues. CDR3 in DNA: TGCGCCAGCAGCTTGGGGACCTTTTCTAATGAAAAACTGTTTTTT. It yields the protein CASSLGTFSNEKLFF. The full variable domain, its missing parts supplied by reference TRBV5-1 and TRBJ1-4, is KAGVTQTPRYLIKTRGQQVTLSCSPISGHRSVSWYQQTPGQGLQFLFEYFSETQRNKGNFPGRFSGRQFSNSRSEMNVSTLELGDSALYLCASSLGTFSNEKLFFGSGTQLSVL.

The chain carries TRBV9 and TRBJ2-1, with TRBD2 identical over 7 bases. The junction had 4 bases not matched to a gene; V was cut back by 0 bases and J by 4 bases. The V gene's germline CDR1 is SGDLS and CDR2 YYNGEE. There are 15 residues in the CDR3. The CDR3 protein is CASSVAGGRYNEQFF. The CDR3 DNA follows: TGTGCCAGCAGCGTAGCGGGGGGACGTTACAATGAGCAGTTCTTC. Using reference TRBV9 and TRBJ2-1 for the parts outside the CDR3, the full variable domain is DSGVTQTPKHLITATGQRVTLRCSPRSGDLSVYWYQQSLDQGLQFLIQYYNGEERAKGNILERFSAQQFPDLHSELNLSSLELGDSALYFCASSVAGGRYNEQFFGPGTRLTVL.

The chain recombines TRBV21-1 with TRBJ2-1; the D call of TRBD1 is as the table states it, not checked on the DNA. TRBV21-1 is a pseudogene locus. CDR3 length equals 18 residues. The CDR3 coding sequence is TGTGCCAGCAGCAAAAGGAGGGGACAGCTGACTTCCTACAATGAGCAGTTCTTC. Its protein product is CASSKRRGQLTSYNEQFF.

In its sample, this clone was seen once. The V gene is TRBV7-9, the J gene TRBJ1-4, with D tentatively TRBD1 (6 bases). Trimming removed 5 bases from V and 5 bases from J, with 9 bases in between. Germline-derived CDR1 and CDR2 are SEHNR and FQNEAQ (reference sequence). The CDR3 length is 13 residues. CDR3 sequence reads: CASSKTGNEKLFF. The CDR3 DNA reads TGTGCCAGCAGCAAAACAGGGAATGAAAAACTGTTTTTT. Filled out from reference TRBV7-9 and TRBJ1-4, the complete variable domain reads DTGVSQNPRHKITKRGQNVTFRCDPISEHNRLYWYRQTLGQGPEFLTYFQNEAQLEKSRLLSDRFSAERPKGSFSTLEIQRTEQGDSAMYLCASSKTGNEKLFFGSGTQLSVL.

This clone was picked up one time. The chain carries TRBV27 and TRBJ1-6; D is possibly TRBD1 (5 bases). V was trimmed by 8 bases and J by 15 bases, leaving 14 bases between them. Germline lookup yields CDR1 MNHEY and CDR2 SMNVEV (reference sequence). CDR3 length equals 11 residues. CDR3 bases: TGTGCCAGCGGGCTCCGGGACCACCTCCACTTT. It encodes CASGLRDHLHF.

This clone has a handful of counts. The CDR3 here is CASSSPTSGVHEQYF. The CDR3 DNA is TGTGCCAGCAGCTCCCCCACGAGCGGGGTCCACGAGCAGTACTTC. V usage is TRBV7-9 and J usage is TRBJ2-7, with TRBD2 matching over 7 bases. Germline V gene lookup returns CDR1 SEHNR and CDR2 FQNEAQ (reference sequence). V lost 4 bases, J lost 5 bases, and 11 bases stayed unmatched. The CDR3 has 15 amino acids.

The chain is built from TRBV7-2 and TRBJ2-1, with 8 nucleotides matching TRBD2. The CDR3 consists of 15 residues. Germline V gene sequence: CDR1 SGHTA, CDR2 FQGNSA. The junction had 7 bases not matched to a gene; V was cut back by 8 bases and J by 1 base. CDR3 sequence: CASHSTGGSYNEQFF. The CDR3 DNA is TGTGCCAGCCACTCAACGGGGGGGTCCTACAATGAGCAGTTCTTC.

CDR3 in amino acids: CASSLIGQGNNPRNEQFF. CDR3 DNA sequence: TGTGCCAGCAGCTTAATCGGACAGGGAAACAATCCGAGAAATGAGCAGTTCTTC. The V call is TRBV7-3, the J call TRBJ2-1; TRBD1 matches 8 bases. The V gene's germline CDR1 is SGHTA and CDR2 FQGTGA. V lost 1 base, J lost 7 bases, and 15 bases stayed unmatched. The CDR3 spans 18 residues.

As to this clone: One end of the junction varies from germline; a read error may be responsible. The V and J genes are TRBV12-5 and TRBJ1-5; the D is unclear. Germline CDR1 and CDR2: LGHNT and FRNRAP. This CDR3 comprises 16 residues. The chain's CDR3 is CTSGGAEGTSDQPQHF. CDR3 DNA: TGTACTAGTGGCGGAGCAGAGGGAACGTCCGATCAGCCCCAGCATTTT.

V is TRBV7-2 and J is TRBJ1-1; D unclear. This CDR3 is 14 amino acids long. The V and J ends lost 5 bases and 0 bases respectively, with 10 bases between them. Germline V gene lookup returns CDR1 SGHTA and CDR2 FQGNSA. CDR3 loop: CASSIKVLNTEAFF. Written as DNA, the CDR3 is TGTGCCAGCAGCATAAAGGTTTTGAACACTGAAGCTTTCTTT.

The CDR3: CAWTSGQGSYEQYF. CDR3 sequence (DNA): TGTGCCTGGACCTCCGGACAGGGGTCCTACGAGCAGTACTTC. The chain couples TRBV30 to TRBJ2-7; 9 nucleotides align to TRBD1. Germline assignment: CDR1 GTSNPN and CDR2 SVGIG (reference sequence). Trimming removed 4 bases from V and 1 base from J; junction bases left unmatched: 5. The length of the CDR3 is 14 residues.

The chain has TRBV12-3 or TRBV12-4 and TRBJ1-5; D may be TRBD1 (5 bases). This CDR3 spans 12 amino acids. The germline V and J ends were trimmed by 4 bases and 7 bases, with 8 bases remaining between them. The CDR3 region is CASSWGSQPQHF. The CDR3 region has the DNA TGTGCCAGCAGTTGGGGGTCACAGCCCCAGCATTTT.

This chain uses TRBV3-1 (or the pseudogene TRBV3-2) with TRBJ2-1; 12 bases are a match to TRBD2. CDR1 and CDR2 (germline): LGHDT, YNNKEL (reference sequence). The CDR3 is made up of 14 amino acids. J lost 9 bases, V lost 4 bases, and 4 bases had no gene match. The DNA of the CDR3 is TGTGCCAGCAGCCTCGGACTAGCGGGGCGTGAGCAGTTCTTC. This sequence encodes CASSLGLAGREQFF.

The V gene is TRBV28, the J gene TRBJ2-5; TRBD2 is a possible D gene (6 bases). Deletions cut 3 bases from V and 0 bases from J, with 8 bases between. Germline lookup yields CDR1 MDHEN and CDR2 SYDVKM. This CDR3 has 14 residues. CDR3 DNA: TGTGCCAGCAGTTTTTGGACTAACCAAGAGACCCAGTACTTC. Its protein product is CASSFWTNQETQYF.

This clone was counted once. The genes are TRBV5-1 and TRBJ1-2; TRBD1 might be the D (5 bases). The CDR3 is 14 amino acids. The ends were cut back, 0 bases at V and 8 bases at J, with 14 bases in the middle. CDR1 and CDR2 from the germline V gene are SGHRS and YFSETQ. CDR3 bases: TGCGCCAGCAGCTTGGGCGGGTCAGGGACGGGCTACACCTTC. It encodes CASSLGGSGTGYTF.

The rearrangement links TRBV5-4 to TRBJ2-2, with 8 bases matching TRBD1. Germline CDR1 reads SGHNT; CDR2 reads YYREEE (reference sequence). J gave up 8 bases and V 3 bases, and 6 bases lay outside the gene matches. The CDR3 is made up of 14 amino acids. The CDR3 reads CASSYRDRSGELFF. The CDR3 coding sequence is TGTGCCAGCAGCTACCGGGACAGGTCTGGGGAGCTGTTTTTT. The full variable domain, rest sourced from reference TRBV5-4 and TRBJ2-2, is ETGVTQSPTHLIKTRGQQVTLRCSSQSGHNTVSWYQQALGQGPQFIFQYYREEENGRGNFPPRFSGLQFPNYSSELNVNALELDDSALYLCASSYRDRSGELFFGEGSRLTVL.

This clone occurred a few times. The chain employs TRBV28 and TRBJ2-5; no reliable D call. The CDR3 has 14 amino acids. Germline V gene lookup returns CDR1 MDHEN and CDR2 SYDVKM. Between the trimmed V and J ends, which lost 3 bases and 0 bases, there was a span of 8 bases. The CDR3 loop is CASSLFPDQETQYF. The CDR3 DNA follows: TGTGCCAGCAGTTTGTTTCCAGACCAAGAGACCCAGTACTTC.

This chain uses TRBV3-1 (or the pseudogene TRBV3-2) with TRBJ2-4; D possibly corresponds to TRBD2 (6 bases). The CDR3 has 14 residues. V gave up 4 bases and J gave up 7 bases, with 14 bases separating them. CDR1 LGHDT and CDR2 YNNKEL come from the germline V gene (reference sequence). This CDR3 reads CASSLGGPDNIQYF. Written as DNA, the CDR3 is TGTGCCAGCAGCCTAGGAGGGCCGGATAACATTCAGTACTTC.

CDR3 DNA sequence: TGCGCCAGCACCGCGGGGCAGGGACCACGAATTGGCACCTTC. Its protein is CASTAGQGPRIGTF. The genes are TRBV5-1 and TRBJ1-2; TRBD1 is a possible D gene (5 bases). V lost 6 bases to trimming and J lost 13 bases, with 25 bases between them. Per germline, CDR1 SGHRS and CDR2 YFSETQ. CDR3 size: 14 residues.

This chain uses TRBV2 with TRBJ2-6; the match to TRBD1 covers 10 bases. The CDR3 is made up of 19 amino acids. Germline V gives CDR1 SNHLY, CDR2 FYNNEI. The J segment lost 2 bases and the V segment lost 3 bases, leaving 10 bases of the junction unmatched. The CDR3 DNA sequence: TGTGCCAGCAGTGATTGGGGGACAGGGGAAGCGACTGGGGCCAACGTCCTGACTTTC. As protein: CASSDWGTGEATGANVLTF.

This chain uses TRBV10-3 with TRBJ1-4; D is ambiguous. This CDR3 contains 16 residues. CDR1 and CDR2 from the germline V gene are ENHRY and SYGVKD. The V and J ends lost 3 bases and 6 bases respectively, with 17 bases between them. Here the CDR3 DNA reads TGTGCCATCAGTGACCCCGGAAGGTTCCCCGATGAAAAACTGTTTTTT. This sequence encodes CAISDPGRFPDEKLFF.